The TCR beta chain under discussion was sequenced for a study of T cell responses to AZD1222 COVID-19 vaccine (dated by TCRdb to the early 2020s). About the full investigation: A total of around 240 trial participants underwent TCR sequencing, of whom approximately 200 had received two doses of AZD1222 and around 25 had received two doses of the MenACWY control vaccine. Trial participants were enrolled into age subgroups of 18-55, 56-69 and 70-plus years, which contained about 150, 27 and 61 TCR-sequenced participants, respectively. Overall study results and their limits: Conclusions about previously exposed vaccinees are limited, since just five or six AZD1222 recipients were seropositive for SARS-CoV-2 at baseline. CD4 TCRs associated with the vaccine covered the entire spike protein, and the dominant responses were in regions 160-218 and 743-854. The 56-69-year group was small, and its depth increase did not reach significance, likely because of low power. Participants were mostly white British, with more females than males. The authors suggested clonal diversity may have been underestimated. After two AZD1222 doses, both the breadth and the depth of spike-specific TCRs were significantly higher than at day 0 and than in MenACWY recipients. Reportedly, close to half of the unique spike-specific TCRs recognized epitopes lying outside the regions that are mutated in the B.1.351 and B.1.1.7 variants. Because no day 14 peak-response samples were available, the repertoires could be characterized only after the peak T cell response.

The sample holds one count of this clone. No cognate antigen has been identified for it. No much larger clone exists at a distance of one base, and base qualities are not known. Read against the paper, the sample's time point label means: about 28 days (+/-7) after the second vaccine dose. AZD1222 recipients whose second dose came at about 4 weeks and those whose second dose came at about 12 weeks were combined into one group, since spike-specific TCR depth and breadth did not differ between the two schedules. Vaccinee samples came from UK trials COV001 and COV002, including a single-blind randomized controlled phase 2/3 trial of AZD1222 (ChAdOx1 nCoV-19) in healthy adults. Trial participant PBMC samples were collected at day 0 and day 28 after the second dose for TCRbeta chain sequencing. The CDR3 regions of human TCRbeta chains were analyzed by immunosequencing. In the original analysis: Repertoire TCRs were checked for matches against a reference library of SARS-CoV-2-specific TCRs that had been generated using the MIRA antigen-specificity platform. Breadth was defined as the fraction of unique TCRs that were SARS-CoV-2-associated. Depth was defined as the fraction of total T cells that were SARS-CoV-2-associated. Using the MIRA data, every spike-specific TCR was mapped to the spike region that the TCR reacted to and assigned to either a CD4 or a CD8 class. Log10-transformed breadth and depth values were compared by one-way ANOVA with Sidak's multiple comparisons tests. TCRdb re-hosts the immuneACCESS table, in-frame sequences only. Its copies lack some clones; in the studies checked, an unresolved V gene accounts for under half of them, and the cause for the rest is not known. From that table come the V and J calls and clone size; the DNA was used to work out D and trimming. Counted in this sample were 100,000 to 120,000 clones; approximately 92% of them appeared once. The biggest ten clones account for 35% to 45% of the sample.

From the cysteine up to the phenylalanine, the CDR3 has a length of 15 residues. Only the CDR3 DNA is retained, 45 bases long and in frame from the first base. In the germline V gene, CDR1 corresponds to SGHAT and CDR2 to FQNNGV. At the junction V is shortened by 4 bases and J by 2 bases; bases outside the gene matches: 7. Here the chain combines TRBV11-2 and TRBJ2-7, with 8 middle bases fitting TRBD1. The TCR was taken from an adult who received the AZD1222 COVID-19 vaccine. The sample consisted of peripheral blood, taken 28 days after the second AZD1222 dose. CDR3 protein: CASSSFLGQAYEQYF. The DNA sequence reads TGTGCCAGCAGCTCGTTTTTGGGACAGGCCTACGAGCAGTACTTC.